A single sample gave rise to the 2 T cell receptor beta chains below, sequenced in a study of T cells in Graves' hyperthyroidism and ophthalmopathy. TCR beta CDR3 regions were amplified from RNA transcripts. The HTBI primer set served for first-round RT-PCR of the TCR CDR3. TCRdb redid the calling of the multiplex PCR reads with MiXCR, one entry per CDR3 protein. The sample shows about 700,000 distinct CDR3 sequences, about 14% of them seen only once. The sample taken for sequencing was blood. Every receptor here comes from a woman aged 18-30 years with Graves' hyperthyroidism.

This clonotype was counted only a few times. V usage is TRBV7-9 and J usage is TRBJ2-7, with 10 bases fitting TRBD1. V lost 8 bases to trimming and J lost 5 bases; unmatched junction nucleotides: 6. CDR1 is SEHNR, CDR2 FQNEAQ, per germline (reference sequence). This CDR3 spans 13 amino acids. The CDR3 sequence: CASAGQGGDEQYF. The CDR3 bases are TGTGCCAGCGCAGGACAGGGGGGCGACGAGCAGTACTTC.

The chain couples TRBV24-1 to TRBJ2-1; 10 bases line up with TRBD1. The CDR3 is made up of 16 amino acids. The V and J ends lost 4 bases and 4 bases, in that order; junction bases with no gene match: 6. Germline V lookup: CDR1 KGHDR, CDR2 SFDVKD. CDR3 protein: CATSDPDRGPYNEQFF. CDR3 in DNA: TGTGCCACCAGTGACCCTGACAGGGGGCCATACAATGAGCAGTTCTTC.